This note documents a single TCR beta chain sequence. Its specificity is unknown. These data are taken from a study of neoadjuvant nivolumab and ipilimumab in lung cancer. Study-wide results and caveats: From pretherapy to surgery, tumor richness and clonality rose with dual therapy. Resected tumors had greater TCR richness and clonality than uninvolved lung. Only a small number of samples underwent TCR sequencing. Resected-tumor TCR richness correlated positively with pretherapy blood richness.

Profiling relied on immunoSEQ multiplex PCR, and the TCRdb table lists in-frame clones only, not all of them. Of 7,500 to 9,000 clones in the sample, under 90% are singletons; the top ten hold around 8%. The V and J ends lost 0 bases and 4 bases respectively, with 9 bases between them. Germline-derived CDR1 and CDR2 are KGHSH and LQKENI. CDR3 length: 15 amino acids. The chain uses TRBV18 and TRBJ2-2; tentatively, D is TRBD1 (5 bases). This clonotype was obtained from an adult with non-small cell lung cancer. The input for sequencing was tumor tissue, taken after neoadjuvant nivolumab, alone or with ipilimumab, at or shortly before surgery. CDR3 DNA: TGTGCCAGCTCACCACCAGGGGTCTCCACCGGGGAGCTGTTTTTT. Protein: CASSPPGVSTGELFF.